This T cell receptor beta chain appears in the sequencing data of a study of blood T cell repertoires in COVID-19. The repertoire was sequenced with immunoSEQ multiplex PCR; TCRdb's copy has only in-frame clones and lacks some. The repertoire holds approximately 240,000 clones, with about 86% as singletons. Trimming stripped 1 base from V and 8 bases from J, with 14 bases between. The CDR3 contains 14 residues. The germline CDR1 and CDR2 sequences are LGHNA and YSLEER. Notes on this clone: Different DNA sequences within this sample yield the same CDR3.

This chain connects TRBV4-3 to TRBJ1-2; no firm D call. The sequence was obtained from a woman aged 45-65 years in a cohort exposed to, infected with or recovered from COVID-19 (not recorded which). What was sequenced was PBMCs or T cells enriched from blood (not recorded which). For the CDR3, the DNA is TGCGCCAGCAGCCAAGGGATGGGGTCGGGAGGCTACACCTTC. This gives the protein CASSQGMGSGGYTF.